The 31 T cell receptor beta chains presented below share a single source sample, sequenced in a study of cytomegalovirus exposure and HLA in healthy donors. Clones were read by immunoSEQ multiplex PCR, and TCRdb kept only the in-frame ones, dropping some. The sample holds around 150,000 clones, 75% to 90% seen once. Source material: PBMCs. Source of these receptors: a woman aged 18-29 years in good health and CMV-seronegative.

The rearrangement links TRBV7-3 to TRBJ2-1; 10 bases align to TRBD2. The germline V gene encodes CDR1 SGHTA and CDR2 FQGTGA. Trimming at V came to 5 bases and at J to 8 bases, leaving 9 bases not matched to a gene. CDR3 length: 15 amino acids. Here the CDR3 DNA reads TGTGCCAGCAGCATAAGGCTAGCGGGAGTAGATGAGCAGTTCTTC. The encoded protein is CASSIRLAGVDEQFF.

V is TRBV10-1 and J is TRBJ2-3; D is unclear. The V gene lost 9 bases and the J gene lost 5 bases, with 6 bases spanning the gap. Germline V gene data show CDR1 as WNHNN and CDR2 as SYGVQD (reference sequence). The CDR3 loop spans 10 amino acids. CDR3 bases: TGCGCCAGAGCGAAAGATACGCAGTATTTT. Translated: CARAKDTQYF.

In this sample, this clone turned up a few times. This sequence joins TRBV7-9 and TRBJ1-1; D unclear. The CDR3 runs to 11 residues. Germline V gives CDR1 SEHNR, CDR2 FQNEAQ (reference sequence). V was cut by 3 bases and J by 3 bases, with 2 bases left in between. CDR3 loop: CASSFDTEAFF. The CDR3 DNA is TGTGCCAGCAGCTTCGACACTGAAGCTTTCTTT.

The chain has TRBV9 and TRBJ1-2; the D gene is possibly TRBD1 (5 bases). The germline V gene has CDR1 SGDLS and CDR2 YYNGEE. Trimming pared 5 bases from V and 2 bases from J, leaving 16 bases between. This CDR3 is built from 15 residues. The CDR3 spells CASSKQGSQNYGYTF. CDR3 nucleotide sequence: TGTGCCAGCAGTAAGCAGGGCTCCCAAAACTATGGCTACACCTTC.

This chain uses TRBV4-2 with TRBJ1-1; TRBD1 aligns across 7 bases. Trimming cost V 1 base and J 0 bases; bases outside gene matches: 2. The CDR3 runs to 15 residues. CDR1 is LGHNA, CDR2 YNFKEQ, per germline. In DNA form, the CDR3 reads TGTGCCAGCAGCCAAGTACAGGGGATGAACACTGAAGCTTTCTTT. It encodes CASSQVQGMNTEAFF.

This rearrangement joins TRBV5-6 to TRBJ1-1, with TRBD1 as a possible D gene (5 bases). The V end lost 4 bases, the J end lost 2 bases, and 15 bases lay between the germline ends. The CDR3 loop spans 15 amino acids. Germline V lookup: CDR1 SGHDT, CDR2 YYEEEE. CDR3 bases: TGTGCCAGCAGCCAATACTCCAGGGATAACACTGAAGCTTTCTTT. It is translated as CASSQYSRDNTEAFF.

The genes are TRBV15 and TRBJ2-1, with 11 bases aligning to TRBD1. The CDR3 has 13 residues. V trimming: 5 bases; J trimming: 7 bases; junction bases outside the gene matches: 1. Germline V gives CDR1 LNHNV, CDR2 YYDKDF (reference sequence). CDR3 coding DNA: TGTGCCACCAGCGGGGACAGGGGGAATGAGCAGTTCTTC. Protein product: CATSGDRGNEQFF. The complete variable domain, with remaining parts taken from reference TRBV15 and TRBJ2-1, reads DAMVIQNPRYQVTQFGKPVTLSCSQTLNHNVMYWYQQKSSQAPKLLFHYYDKDFNNEADTPDNFQSRRPNTSFCFLDIRSPGLGDTAMYLCATSGDRGNEQFFGPGTRLTVL.

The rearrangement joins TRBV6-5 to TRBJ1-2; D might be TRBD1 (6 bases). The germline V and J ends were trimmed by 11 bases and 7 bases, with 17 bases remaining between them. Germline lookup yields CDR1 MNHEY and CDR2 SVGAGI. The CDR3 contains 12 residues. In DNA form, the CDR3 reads TGTGCCGTGAAATCGGACAGCGGTGGCTACACCTTC. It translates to CAVKSDSGGYTF.

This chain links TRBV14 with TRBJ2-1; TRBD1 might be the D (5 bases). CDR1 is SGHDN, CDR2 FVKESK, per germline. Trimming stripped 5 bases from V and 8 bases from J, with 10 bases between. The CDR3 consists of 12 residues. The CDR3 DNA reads TGTGCCAGCAGCTTAGGGGTACATGAGCAGTTCTTC. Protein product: CASSLGVHEQFF. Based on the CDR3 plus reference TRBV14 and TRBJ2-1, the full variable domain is EAGVTQFPSHSVIEKGQTVTLRCDPISGHDNLYWYRRVMGKEIKFLLHFVKESKQDESGMPNNRFLAERTGGTYSTLKVQPAELEDSGVYFCASSLGVHEQFFGPGTRLTVL.

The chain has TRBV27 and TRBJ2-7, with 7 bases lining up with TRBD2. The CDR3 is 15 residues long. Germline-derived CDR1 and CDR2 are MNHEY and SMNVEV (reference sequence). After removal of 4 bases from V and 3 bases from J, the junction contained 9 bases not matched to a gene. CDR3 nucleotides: TGTGCCAGCAGTTCCCGCGGGGGACTCAACTACGAGCAGTACTTC. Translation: CASSSRGGLNYEQYF.

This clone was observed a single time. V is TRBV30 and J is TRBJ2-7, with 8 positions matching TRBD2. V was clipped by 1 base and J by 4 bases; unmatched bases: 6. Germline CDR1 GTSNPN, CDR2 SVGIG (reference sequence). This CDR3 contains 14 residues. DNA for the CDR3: TGTGCCTGGAGTGCAGGTAGCGGGGTTTACGAGCAGTACTTC. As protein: CAWSAGSGVYEQYF.

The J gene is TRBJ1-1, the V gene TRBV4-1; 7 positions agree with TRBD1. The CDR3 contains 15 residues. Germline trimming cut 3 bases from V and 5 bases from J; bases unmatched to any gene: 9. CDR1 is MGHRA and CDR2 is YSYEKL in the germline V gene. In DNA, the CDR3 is TGCGCCAGCAGCCACCCCCGGTCACAGGGGACTGAAGCTTTCTTT. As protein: CASSHPRSQGTEAFF.

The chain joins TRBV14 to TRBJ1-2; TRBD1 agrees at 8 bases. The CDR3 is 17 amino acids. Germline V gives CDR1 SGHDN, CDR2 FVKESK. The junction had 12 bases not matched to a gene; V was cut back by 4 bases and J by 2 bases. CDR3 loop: CASSPDRSDRDNYGYTF. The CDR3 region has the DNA TGTGCCAGCAGCCCGGACAGATCGGACAGGGACAACTATGGCTACACCTTC. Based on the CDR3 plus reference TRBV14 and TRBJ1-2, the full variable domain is EAGVTQFPSHSVIEKGQTVTLRCDPISGHDNLYWYRRVMGKEIKFLLHFVKESKQDESGMPNNRFLAERTGGTYSTLKVQPAELEDSGVYFCASSPDRSDRDNYGYTFGSGTRLTVV.

The chain's CDR3 is CASSLGGQKETQYF. In nucleotides, the CDR3 is TGCGCCAGCAGCTTGGGCGGACAGAAAGAGACCCAGTACTTC. The chain couples TRBV5-1 to TRBJ2-5; the D gene is possibly TRBD1 (6 bases). CDR1 is SGHRS and CDR2 is YFSETQ in the germline V gene. Trimming shortened V by 0 bases and J by 3 bases, and 9 bases separated the two germline ends. This CDR3 comprises 14 residues.

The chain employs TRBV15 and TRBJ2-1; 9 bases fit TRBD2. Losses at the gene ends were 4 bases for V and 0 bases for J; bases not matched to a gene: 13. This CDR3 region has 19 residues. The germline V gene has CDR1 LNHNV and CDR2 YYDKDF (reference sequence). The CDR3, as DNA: TGTGCCACCAGCAAACACTACACATTTAGCGGGAGCTCCTACAATGAGCAGTTCTTC. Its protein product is CATSKHYTFSGSSYNEQFF.

The CDR3 region is CASLSGGGREQFF. CDR3 coding DNA: TGTGCCAGCCTGAGTGGGGGGGGCAGGGAGCAGTTCTTC. V gene TRBV19 combines with J gene TRBJ2-1, with D possibly being TRBD2 (7 bases). Trimming cost V 9 bases and J 10 bases, with 19 bases left between them. The CDR3 has 13 residues. CDR1 and CDR2 from the germline V gene are LNHDA and SQIVND (reference sequence). Drawing the rest from reference TRBV19 and TRBJ2-1, the complete variable domain is DGGITQSPKYLFRKEGQNVTLSCEQNLNHDAMYWYRQDPGQGLRLIYYSQIVNDFQKGDIAEGYSVSREKKESFPLTVTSAQKNPTAFYLCASLSGGGREQFFGPGTRLTVL.

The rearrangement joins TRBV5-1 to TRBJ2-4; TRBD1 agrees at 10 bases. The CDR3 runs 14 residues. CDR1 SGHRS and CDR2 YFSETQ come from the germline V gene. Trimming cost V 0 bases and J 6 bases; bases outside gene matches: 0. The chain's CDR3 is CASSLGDRGNIQYF. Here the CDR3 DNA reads TGCGCCAGCAGCTTGGGGGACAGGGGAAACATTCAGTACTTC.

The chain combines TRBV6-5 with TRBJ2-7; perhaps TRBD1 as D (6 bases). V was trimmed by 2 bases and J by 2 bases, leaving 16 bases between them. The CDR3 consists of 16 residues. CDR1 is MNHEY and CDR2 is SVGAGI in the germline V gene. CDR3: CASSYKGGSSAYEQYF. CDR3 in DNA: TGTGCCAGCAGTTACAAAGGGGGTTCAAGTGCCTACGAGCAGTACTTC.

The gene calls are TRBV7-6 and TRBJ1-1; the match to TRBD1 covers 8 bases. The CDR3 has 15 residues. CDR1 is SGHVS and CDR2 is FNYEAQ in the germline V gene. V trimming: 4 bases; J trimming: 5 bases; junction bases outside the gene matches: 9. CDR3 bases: TGTGCCAGCAGCTACTCCCAGGGGGCGGCGACTGAAGCTTTCTTT. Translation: CASSYSQGAATEAFF.

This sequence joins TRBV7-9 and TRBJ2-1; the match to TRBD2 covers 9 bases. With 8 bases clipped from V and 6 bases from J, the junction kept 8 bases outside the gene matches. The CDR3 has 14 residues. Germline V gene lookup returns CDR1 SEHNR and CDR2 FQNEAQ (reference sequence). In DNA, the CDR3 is TGTGCCAGCGGAGGGACTAGCAGACTCAATGAGCAGTTCTTC. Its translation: CASGGTSRLNEQFF.

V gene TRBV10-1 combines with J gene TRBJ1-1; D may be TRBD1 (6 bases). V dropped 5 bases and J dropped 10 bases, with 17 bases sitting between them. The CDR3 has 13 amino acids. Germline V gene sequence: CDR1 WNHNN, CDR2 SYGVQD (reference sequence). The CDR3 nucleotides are TGCGCCAGCAGTCCAGACAGGAGCCGGGGAGCTTTCTTT. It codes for CASSPDRSRGAFF.

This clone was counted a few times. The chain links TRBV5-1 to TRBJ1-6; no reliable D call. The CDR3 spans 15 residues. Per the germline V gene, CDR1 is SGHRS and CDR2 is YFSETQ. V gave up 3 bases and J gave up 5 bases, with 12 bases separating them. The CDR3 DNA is TGCGCCAGCAGCTCCCACAAAGCGGATAATTCACCCCTCCACTTT. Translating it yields CASSSHKADNSPLHF.

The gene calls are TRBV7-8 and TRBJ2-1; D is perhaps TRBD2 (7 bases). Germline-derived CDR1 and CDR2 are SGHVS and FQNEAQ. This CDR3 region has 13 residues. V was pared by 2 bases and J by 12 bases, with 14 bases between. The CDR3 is CASSLRGGKGQFF. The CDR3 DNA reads TGTGCCAGCAGCTTAAGGGGGGGCAAGGGGCAGTTCTTC.

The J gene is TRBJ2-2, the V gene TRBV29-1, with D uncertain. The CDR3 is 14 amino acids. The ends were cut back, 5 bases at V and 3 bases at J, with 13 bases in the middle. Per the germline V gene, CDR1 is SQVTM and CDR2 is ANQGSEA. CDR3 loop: CSVYVGGDTGELFF. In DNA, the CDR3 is TGCAGCGTTTATGTCGGTGGAGACACCGGGGAGCTGTTTTTT.

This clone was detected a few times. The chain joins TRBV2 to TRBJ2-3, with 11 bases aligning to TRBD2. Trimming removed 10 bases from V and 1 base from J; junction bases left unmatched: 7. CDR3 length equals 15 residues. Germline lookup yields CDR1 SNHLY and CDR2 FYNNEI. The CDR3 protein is CAIKGLAERTDTQYF. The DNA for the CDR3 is TGTGCCATCAAGGGACTAGCGGAACGCACAGATACGCAGTATTTT.

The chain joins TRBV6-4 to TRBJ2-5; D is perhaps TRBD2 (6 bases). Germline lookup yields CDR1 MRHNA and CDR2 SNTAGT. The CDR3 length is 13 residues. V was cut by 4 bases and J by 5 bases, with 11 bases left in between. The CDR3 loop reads CASSAVRGETQYF. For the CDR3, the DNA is TGTGCCAGCAGTGCCGTCCGGGGGGAGACCCAGTACTTC.

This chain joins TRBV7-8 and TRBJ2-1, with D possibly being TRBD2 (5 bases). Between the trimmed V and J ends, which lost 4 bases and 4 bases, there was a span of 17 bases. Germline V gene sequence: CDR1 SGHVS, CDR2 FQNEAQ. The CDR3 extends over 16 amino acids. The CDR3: CASSSHGESLYNEQFF. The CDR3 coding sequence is TGTGCCAGCAGCTCCCACGGGGAGAGCCTTTACAATGAGCAGTTCTTC.

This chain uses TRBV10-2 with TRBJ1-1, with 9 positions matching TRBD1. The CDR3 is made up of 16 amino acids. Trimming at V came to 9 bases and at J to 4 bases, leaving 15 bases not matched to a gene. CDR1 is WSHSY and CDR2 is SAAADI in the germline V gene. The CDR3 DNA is TGCGCCAGTGCCCTTAAAGGAACAGGGGGCGGCACTGAAGCTTTCTTT. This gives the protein CASALKGTGGGTEAFF.

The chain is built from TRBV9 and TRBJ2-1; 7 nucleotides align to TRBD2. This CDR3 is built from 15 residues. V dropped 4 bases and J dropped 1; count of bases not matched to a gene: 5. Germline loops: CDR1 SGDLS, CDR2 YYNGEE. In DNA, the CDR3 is TGTGCCAGCAGCTCGGGGGGTCTGTCCTACAATGAGCAGTTCTTC. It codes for CASSSGGLSYNEQFF.

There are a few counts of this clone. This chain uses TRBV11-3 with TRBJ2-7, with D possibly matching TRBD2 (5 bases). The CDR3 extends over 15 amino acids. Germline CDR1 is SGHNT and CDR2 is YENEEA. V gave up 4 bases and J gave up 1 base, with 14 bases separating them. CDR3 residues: CASSSGGPGSYEQYF. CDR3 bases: TGTGCCAGCAGCTCCGGCGGGCCGGGTTCCTACGAGCAGTACTTC.

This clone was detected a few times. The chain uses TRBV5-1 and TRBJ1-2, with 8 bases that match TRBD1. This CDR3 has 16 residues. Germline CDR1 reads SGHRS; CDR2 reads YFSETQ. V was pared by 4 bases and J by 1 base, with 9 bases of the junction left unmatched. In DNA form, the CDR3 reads TGCGCCAGCAGCCCAGGGGGCAGTACGATTAACTATGGCTACACCTTC. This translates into CASSPGGSTINYGYTF.